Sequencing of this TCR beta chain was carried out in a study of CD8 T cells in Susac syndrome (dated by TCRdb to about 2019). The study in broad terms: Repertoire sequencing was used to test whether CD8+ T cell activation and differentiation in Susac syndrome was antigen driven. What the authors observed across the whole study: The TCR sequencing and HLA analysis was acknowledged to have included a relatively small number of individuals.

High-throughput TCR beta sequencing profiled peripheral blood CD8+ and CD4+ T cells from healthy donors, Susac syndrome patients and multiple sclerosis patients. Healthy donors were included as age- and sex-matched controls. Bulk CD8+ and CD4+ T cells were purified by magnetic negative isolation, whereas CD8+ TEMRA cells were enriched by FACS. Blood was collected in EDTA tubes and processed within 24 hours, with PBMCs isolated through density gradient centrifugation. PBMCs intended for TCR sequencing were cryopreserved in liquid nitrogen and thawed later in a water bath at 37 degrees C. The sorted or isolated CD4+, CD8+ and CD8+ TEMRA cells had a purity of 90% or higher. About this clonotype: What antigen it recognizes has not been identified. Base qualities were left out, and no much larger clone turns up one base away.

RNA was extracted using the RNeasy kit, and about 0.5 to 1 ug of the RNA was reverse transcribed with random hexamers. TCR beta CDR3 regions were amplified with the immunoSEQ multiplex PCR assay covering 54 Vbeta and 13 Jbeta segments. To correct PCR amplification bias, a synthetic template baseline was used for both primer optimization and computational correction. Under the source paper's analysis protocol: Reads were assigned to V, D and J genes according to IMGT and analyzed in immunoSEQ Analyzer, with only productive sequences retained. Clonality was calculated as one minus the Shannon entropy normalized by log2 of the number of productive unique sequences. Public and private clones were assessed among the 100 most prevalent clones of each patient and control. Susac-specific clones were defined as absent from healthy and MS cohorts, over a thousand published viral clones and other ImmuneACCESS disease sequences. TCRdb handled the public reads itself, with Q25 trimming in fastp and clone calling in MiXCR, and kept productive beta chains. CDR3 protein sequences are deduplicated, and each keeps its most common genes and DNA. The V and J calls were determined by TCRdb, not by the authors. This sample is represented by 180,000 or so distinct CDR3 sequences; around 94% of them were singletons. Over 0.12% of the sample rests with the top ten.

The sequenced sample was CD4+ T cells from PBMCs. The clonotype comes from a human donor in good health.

The CDR3 protein is CASRASGDPQETQYF. The nucleotides are TGTGCCAGCAGAGCGAGCGGGGACCCGCAAGAGACCCAGTACTTC. This receptor chain uses TRBV5-4 and TRBJ2-5, with 7 junctional bases fitting TRBD2. The CDR3 spans 15 residues, from the cysteine through the phenylalanine. Only CDR3 DNA is held: 45 bases, read in frame from base 1. CDR1 and CDR2 are read off the germline V gene (reference sequence) as SGHNT and YYREEE. Unmatched junction bases come to 9, with V trimmed by 5 bases and J by 2 bases.